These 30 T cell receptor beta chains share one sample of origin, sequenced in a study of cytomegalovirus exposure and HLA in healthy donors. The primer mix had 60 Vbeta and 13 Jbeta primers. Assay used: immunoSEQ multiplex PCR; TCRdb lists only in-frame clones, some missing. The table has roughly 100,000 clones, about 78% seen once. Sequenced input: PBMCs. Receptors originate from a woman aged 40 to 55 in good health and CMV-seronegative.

The CDR3 DNA is TGTGCCAGCAGAGGAGTGAGGGATACGCAGTATTTT. Translating gives CASRGVRDTQYF. The gene calls are TRBV28 and TRBJ2-3, with no clear D. The CDR3 loop spans 12 amino acids. Trimming shortened V by 6 bases and J by 6 bases, and 10 bases separated the two germline ends. CDR1 MDHEN and CDR2 SYDVKM come from the germline V gene.

The CDR3 spells CSGGQLTEAFF. Here the CDR3 DNA reads TGCAGCGGGGGACAGCTCACTGAAGCTTTCTTT. The chain recombines TRBV29-1 with TRBJ1-1; TRBD1 matches at 7 bases. V lost 7 bases and J lost 4; bases outside the gene matches: 3. Germline CDR1 is SQVTM and CDR2 is ANQGSEA. This CDR3 spans 11 amino acids.

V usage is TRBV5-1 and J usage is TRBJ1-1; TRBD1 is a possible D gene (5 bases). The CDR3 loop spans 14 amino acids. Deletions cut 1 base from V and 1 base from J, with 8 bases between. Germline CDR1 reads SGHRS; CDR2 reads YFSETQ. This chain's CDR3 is CASSLLTGNTEAFF. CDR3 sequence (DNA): TGCGCCAGCAGCTTGCTCACAGGGAACACTGAAGCTTTCTTT.

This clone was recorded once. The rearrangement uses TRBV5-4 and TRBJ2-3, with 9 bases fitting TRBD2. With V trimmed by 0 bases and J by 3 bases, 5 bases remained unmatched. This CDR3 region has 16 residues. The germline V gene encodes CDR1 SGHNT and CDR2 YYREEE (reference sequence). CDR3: CASSLGPSGTTDTQYF. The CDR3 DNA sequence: TGTGCCAGCAGCTTGGGGCCTAGCGGGACGACAGATACGCAGTATTTT.

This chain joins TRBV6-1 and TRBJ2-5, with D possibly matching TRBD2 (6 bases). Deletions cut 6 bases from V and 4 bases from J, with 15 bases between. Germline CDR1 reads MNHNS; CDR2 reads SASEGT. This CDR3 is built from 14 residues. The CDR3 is CASRFSRRGETQYF. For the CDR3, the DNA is TGTGCCAGCAGGTTCTCCAGGAGGGGAGAGACCCAGTACTTC.

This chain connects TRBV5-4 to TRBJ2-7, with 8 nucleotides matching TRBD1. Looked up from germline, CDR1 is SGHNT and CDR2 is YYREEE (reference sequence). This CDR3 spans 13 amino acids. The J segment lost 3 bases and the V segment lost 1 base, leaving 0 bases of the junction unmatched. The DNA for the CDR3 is TGTGCCAGCAGCTTGACAGGGGGCTACGAGCAGTACTTC. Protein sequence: CASSLTGGYEQYF.

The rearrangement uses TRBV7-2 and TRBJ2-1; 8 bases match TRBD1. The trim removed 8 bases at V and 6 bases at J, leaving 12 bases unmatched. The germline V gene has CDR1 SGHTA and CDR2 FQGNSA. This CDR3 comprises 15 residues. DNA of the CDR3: TGTGCCAGCGCAGCTTATGGACAGGGAGGCAATGAGCAGTTCTTC. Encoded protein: CASAAYGQGGNEQFF.

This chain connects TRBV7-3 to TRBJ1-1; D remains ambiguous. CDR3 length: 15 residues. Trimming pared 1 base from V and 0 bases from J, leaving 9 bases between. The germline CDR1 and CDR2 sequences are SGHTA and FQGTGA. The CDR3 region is CASSLMVSVNTEAFF. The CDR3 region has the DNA TGTGCCAGCAGCTTAATGGTCTCGGTGAACACTGAAGCTTTCTTT. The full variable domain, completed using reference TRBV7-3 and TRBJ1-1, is GAGVSQTPSNKVTEKGKYVELRCDPISGHTALYWYRQSLGQGPEFLIYFQGTGAADDSGLPNDRFFAVRPEGSVSTLKIQRTERGDSAVYLCASSLMVSVNTEAFFGQGTRLTVV.

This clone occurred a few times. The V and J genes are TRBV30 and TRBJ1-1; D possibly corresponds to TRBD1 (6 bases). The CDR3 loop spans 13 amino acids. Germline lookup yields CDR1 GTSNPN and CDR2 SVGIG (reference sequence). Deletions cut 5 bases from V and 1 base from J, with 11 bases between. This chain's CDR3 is CAWATTGNTEAFF. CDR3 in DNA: TGTGCCTGGGCTACGACAGGGAACACTGAAGCTTTCTTT.

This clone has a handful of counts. In DNA form, the CDR3 reads TGTGCCAGCAGTGATCCTCGGACAGCGACCGATCAGCCCCAGCATTTT. This encodes CASSDPRTATDQPQHF. The chain couples TRBV2 to TRBJ1-5, with a tentative D call TRBD1 (6 bases). This CDR3 spans 16 amino acids. V lost 3 bases and J lost 5, with 17 bases in between. Germline CDR1 SNHLY, CDR2 FYNNEI. The variable domain in full, with the rest retrieved from reference TRBV2 and TRBJ1-5, is EPEVTQTPSHQVTQMGQEVILRCVPISNHLYFYWYRQILGQKVEFLVSFYNNEISEKSEIFDDQFSVERPDGSNFTLKIRSTKLEDSAMYFCASSDPRTATDQPQHFGDGTRLSIL.

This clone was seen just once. Written as DNA, the CDR3 is TGTGCCAGCAGCCTAAGAATCACCGGGGAGCTGTTTTTT. It yields the protein CASSLRITGELFF. The chain couples TRBV7-2 to TRBJ2-2; D gene unclear. The CDR3 covers 13 residues. Trimming cost V 5 bases and J 4 bases, with 8 bases left between them. The germline gives CDR1 SGHTA, CDR2 FQGNSA.

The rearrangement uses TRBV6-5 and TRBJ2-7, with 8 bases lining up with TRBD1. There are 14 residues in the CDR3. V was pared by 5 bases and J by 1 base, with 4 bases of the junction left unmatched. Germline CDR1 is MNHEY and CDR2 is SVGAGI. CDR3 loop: CASSPRQGSYEQYF. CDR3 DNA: TGTGCCAGCAGTCCCCGACAGGGGTCCTACGAGCAGTACTTC.

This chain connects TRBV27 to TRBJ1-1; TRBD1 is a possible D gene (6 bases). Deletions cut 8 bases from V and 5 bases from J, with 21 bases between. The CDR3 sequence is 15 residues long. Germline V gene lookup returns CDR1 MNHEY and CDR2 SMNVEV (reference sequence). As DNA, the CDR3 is TGTGCCAGCGCCCCTCTGGGGGCGAGGGGTACTGAAGCTTTCTTT. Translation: CASAPLGARGTEAFF.

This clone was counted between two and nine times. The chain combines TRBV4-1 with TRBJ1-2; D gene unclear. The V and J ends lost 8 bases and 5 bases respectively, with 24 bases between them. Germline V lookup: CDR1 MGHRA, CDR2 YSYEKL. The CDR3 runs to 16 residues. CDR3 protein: CASGIYGLSVGYGYTF. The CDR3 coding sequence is TGCGCCAGCGGGATTTACGGACTCTCCGTCGGGTATGGCTACACCTTC.

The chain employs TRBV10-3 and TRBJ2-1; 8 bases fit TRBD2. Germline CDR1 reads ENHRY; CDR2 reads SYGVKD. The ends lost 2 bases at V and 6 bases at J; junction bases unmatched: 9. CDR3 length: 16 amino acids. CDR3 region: CAISESRAGGGNEQFF. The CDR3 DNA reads TGTGCCATCAGTGAGAGTCGTGCGGGAGGTGGCAATGAGCAGTTCTTC.

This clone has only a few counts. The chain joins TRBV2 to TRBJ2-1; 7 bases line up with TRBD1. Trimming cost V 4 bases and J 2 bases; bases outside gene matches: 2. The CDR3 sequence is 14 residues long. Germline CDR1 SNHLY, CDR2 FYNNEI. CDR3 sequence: CASSVTGAYNEQFF. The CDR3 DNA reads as TGTGCCAGCAGTGTCACAGGGGCCTACAATGAGCAGTTCTTC. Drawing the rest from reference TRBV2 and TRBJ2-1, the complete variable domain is EPEVTQTPSHQVTQMGQEVILRCVPISNHLYFYWYRQILGQKVEFLVSFYNNEISEKSEIFDDQFSVERPDGSNFTLKIRSTKLEDSAMYFCASSVTGAYNEQFFGPGTRLTVL.

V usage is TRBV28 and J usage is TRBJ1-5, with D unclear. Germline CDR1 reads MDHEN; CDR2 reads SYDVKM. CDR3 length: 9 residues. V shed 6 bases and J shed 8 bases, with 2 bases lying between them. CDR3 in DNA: TGTGCCAGCAGCGAGCCCCAGCATTTT. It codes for CASSEPQHF.

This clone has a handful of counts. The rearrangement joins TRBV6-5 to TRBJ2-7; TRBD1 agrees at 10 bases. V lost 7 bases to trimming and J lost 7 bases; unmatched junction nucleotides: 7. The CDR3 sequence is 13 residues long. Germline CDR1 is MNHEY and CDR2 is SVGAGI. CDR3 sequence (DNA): TGTGCCAGCAACCCGACAGGGGGCCAGGAGCAGTACTTC. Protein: CASNPTGGQEQYF.

CDR3 sequence reads: CASSSRTSGGKETQYF. CDR3 in DNA: TGTGCCAGCAGTTCCCGGACTAGCGGGGGGAAAGAGACCCAGTACTTC. V gene TRBV6-5 combines with J gene TRBJ2-5, with 14 bases matching TRBD2. CDR1 MNHEY and CDR2 SVGAGI come from the germline V gene. The CDR3 contains 16 residues. V lost 4 bases, J lost 3 bases, and 4 bases stayed unmatched.

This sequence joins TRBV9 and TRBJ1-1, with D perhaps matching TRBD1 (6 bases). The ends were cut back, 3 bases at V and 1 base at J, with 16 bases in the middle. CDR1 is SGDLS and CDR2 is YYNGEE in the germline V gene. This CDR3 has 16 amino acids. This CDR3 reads CASSESLDRPNTEAFF. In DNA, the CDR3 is TGTGCCAGCAGCGAATCTTTGGACAGACCGAACACTGAAGCTTTCTTT.

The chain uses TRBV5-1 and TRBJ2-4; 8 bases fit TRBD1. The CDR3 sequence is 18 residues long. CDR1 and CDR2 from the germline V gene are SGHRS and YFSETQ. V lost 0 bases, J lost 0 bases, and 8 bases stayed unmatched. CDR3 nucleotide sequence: TGCGCCAGCAGCTTGGGGCAGGGGGCTAATTTAGCCAAAAACATTCAGTACTTC. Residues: CASSLGQGANLAKNIQYF.

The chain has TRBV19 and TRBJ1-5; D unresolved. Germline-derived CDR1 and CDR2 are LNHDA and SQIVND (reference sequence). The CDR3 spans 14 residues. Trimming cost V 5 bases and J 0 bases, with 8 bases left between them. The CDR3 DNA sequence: TGTGCCAGTAGTTTGTCCGGTAGCAATCAGCCCCAGCATTTT. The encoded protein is CASSLSGSNQPQHF.

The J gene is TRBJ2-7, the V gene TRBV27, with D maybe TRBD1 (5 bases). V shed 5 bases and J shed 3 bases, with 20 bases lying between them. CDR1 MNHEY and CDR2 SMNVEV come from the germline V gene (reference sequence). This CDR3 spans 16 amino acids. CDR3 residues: CASSLSKQVPYYEQYF. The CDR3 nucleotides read TGTGCCAGCAGTCTCTCTAAACAGGTCCCATACTACGAGCAGTACTTC.

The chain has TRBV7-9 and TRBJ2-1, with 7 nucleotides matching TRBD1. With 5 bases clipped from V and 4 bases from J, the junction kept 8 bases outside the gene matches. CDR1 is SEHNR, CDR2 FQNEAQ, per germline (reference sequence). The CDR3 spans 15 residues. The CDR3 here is CASSPHRGIYNEQFF. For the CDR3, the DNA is TGTGCCAGCAGCCCCCACAGGGGAATTTACAATGAGCAGTTCTTC.

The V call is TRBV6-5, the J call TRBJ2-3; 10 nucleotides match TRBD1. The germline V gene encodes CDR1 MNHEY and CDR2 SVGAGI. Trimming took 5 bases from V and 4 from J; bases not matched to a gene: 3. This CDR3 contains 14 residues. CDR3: CASSRQGAADTQYF. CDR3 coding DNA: TGTGCCAGCAGTAGACAGGGGGCTGCAGATACGCAGTATTTT.

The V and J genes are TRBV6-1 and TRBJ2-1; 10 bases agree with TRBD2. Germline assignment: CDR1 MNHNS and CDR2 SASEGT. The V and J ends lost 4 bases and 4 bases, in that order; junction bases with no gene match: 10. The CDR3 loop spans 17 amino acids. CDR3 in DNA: TGTGCCAGCAGTGCCCGGACTAGCGGAAAAAGGTACAATGAGCAGTTCTTC. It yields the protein CASSARTSGKRYNEQFF.

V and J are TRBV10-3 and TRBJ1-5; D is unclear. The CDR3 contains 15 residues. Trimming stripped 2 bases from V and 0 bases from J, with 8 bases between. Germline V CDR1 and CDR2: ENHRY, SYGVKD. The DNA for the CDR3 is TGTGCCATCAGTGAGGCAGGTAATAGCAATCAGCCCCAGCATTTT. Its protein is CAISEAGNSNQPQHF.

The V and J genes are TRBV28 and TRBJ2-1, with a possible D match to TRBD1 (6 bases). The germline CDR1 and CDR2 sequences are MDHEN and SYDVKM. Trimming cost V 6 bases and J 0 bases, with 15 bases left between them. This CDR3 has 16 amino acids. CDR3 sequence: CASSGIRDNSYNEQFF. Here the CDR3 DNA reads TGTGCCAGCAGCGGAATCCGGGACAACTCCTACAATGAGCAGTTCTTC.

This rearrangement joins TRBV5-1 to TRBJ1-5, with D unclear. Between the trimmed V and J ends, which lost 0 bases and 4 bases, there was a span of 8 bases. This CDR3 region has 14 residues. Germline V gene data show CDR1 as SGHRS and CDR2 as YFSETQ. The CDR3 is CASSLVSGNQPQHF. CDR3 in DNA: TGCGCCAGCAGCTTGGTATCGGGGAATCAGCCCCAGCATTTT.

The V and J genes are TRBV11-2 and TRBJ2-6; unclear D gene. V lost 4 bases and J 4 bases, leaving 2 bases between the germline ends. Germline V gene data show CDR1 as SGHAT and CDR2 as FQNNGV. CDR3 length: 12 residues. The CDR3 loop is CASSSGANVLTF. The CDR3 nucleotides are TGTGCCAGCAGCTCAGGGGCCAACGTCCTGACTTTC. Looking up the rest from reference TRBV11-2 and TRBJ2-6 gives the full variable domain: EAGVAQSPRYKIIEKRQSVAFWCNPISGHATLYWYQQILGQGPKLLIQFQNNGVVDDSQLPKDRFSAERLKGVDSTLKIQPAKLEDSAVYLCASSSGANVLTFGAGSRLTVL.